Below, 26 T cell receptor beta chains from the same sample are listed, as sequenced in a study of T cell responses to AZD1222 COVID-19 vaccine. Repertoires were generated with immunoSEQ multiplex PCR, while TCRdb's copy carries only in-frame clones and drops some. The data contain under 80,000 clones, 87% of them singletons. The sample consisted of peripheral blood, taken 28 days after the second AZD1222 dose. Every receptor here comes from an adult who received the AZD1222 COVID-19 vaccine.

The rearrangement uses TRBV18 and TRBJ1-6, with 9 positions matching TRBD1. CDR3 length equals 16 residues. Germline lookup yields CDR1 KGHSH and CDR2 LQKENI. The ends lost 3 bases at V and 10 bases at J; junction bases unmatched: 10. The DNA for the CDR3 is TGTGCCAGCTCACCCAGACCACAGGGGGCGCAATCACCCCTCCACTTT. Protein: CASSPRPQGAQSPLHF. Full variable domain (remainder filled in from reference TRBV18 and TRBJ1-6): NAGVMQNPRHLVRRRGQEARLRCSPMKGHSHVYWYRQLPEEGLKFMVYLQKENIIDESGMPKERFSAEFPKEGPSILRIQQVVRGDSAAYFCASSPRPQGAQSPLHFGNGTRLTVT.

The chain carries TRBV15 and TRBJ2-7; 8 bases match TRBD1. In germline, CDR1 is LNHNV, CDR2 YYDKDF (reference sequence). Unmatched junction bases numbered 10, after V lost 0 bases and J lost 6 bases. The CDR3 is 16 residues long. For the CDR3, the DNA is TGTGCCACCAGCAGAGATCGTGGCAGGGGGCTAGGCGAGCAGTACTTC. Translating gives CATSRDRGRGLGEQYF.

The chain uses TRBV5-5 and TRBJ2-5; D call uncertain. Deletions cut 0 bases from V and 0 bases from J, with 12 bases between. The CDR3 runs 16 residues. CDR1 and CDR2 (germline): SGHKS, YYEKEE (reference sequence). The CDR3 coding sequence is TGTGCCAGCAGCTTGGATGGGGTGGGGTACCAAGAGACCCAGTACTTC. This sequence encodes CASSLDGVGYQETQYF.

The V call is TRBV5-1, the J call TRBJ2-3; 8 nucleotides line up with TRBD1. The CDR3 extends over 15 amino acids. The J segment lost 5 bases and the V segment lost 0 bases, leaving 5 bases of the junction unmatched. Per germline, CDR1 SGHRS and CDR2 YFSETQ. The CDR3 nucleotides are TGCGCCAGCAGCTTGGGGCAGGGGGCAAGAGATACGCAGTATTTT. Its translation is CASSLGQGARDTQYF. Variable domain in full (rest from reference TRBV5-1 and TRBJ2-3): KAGVTQTPRYLIKTRGQQVTLSCSPISGHRSVSWYQQTPGQGLQFLFEYFSETQRNKGNFPGRFSGRQFSNSRSEMNVSTLELGDSALYLCASSLGQGARDTQYFGPGTRLTVL.

V usage is TRBV11-2 and J usage is TRBJ1-2, with D hard to call. CDR1 is SGHAT and CDR2 is FQNNGV in the germline V gene. This CDR3 has 12 amino acids. Trimming took off 0 bases at V and 6 bases at J, with 5 bases between the two ends. As DNA, the CDR3 is TGTGCCAGCAGCTTAGAGGTCCATGGCTACACCTTC. As protein: CASSLEVHGYTF.

J is TRBJ1-1 and V is TRBV19; D perhaps matches TRBD1 (5 bases). The V gene lost 10 bases and the J gene lost 1 base, with 25 bases spanning the gap. Germline loops: CDR1 LNHDA, CDR2 SQIVND (reference sequence). CDR3 length: 17 residues. CDR3 DNA sequence: TGTGCCACCCAAACGACGGGGCGGGGCGGAAGGAACACTGAAGCTTTCTTT. It is translated as CATQTTGRGGRNTEAFF. Full variable domain (rest looked up from reference TRBV19 and TRBJ1-1): DGGITQSPKYLFRKEGQNVTLSCEQNLNHDAMYWYRQDPGQGLRLIYYSQIVNDFQKGDIAEGYSVSREKKESFPLTVTSAQKNPTAFYLCATQTTGRGGRNTEAFFGQGTRLTVV.

The chain couples TRBV3-1 (or the pseudogene TRBV3-2) to TRBJ1-6; D unclear. This CDR3 contains 12 residues. Germline CDR1 reads LGHDT; CDR2 reads YNNKEL (reference sequence). V gave up 1 base and J gave up 6 bases, with 1 base separating them. The CDR3 nucleotides read TGTGCCAGCAGCCAAGTTAATTCACCCCTCCACTTT. This encodes CASSQVNSPLHF.

The V and J genes are TRBV3-1 (or the pseudogene TRBV3-2) and TRBJ2-7; 11 bases match TRBD1. The germline V gene encodes CDR1 LGHDT and CDR2 YNNKEL (reference sequence). V was pared by 4 bases and J by 7 bases, with 3 bases of the junction left unmatched. This CDR3 is built from 13 residues. The CDR3, as DNA: TGTGCCAGCAGCCTCGGGACAGGGGGAGAGCAGTACTTC. Translated, it gives CASSLGTGGEQYF.

The chain has TRBV5-8 and TRBJ1-4; the D is unclear. The CDR3 spans 15 residues. Trimming removed 3 bases at V and 4 bases at J, with 13 bases between. Per the germline V gene, CDR1 is SGHTS and CDR2 is YDEGEE. CDR3 sequence: CASSSGRTINEKLFF. The CDR3 DNA is TGTGCCAGCAGCTCCGGACGGACGATTAATGAAAAACTGTTTTTT.

V gene TRBV29-1 combines with J gene TRBJ2-4; 11 bases line up with TRBD2. Germline CDR1 is SQVTM and CDR2 is ANQGSEA. The CDR3 loop spans 14 amino acids. Trimming at V came to 5 bases and at J to 3 bases, leaving 3 bases not matched to a gene. In DNA, the CDR3 is TGCAGCGTTCTAGCGGGAGGAGTCAAAAACATTCAGTACTTC. It is translated as CSVLAGGVKNIQYF.

This sequence joins TRBV5-1 and TRBJ1-2; 7 positions agree with TRBD1. The CDR3 sequence is 14 residues long. Trimming at V came to 4 bases and at J to 3 bases, leaving 6 bases not matched to a gene. Per the germline V gene, CDR1 is SGHRS and CDR2 is YFSETQ. The CDR3 loop is CASSPTGSYYGYTF. In DNA form, the CDR3 reads TGCGCCAGCAGCCCGACAGGGTCCTACTATGGCTACACCTTC.

The CDR3 DNA follows: TGCAGTGCTAGTCCAGCGGTTGGCGGGGAGCTGTTTTTT. Amino acid sequence: CSASPAVGGELFF. The J gene is TRBJ2-2, the V gene TRBV20-1, with D perhaps matching TRBD2 (5 bases). The germline V gene encodes CDR1 DFQATT and CDR2 SNEGSKA (reference sequence). Trimming took off 3 bases at V and 7 bases at J, with 12 bases between the two ends. CDR3 length: 13 amino acids.

This CDR3 reads CATEQGIVDGNTIYF. The CDR3 nucleotides read TGTGCCACAGAACAGGGAATAGTTGATGGAAACACCATATATTTT. The chain combines TRBV10-3 with TRBJ1-3; tentative D call: TRBD1 (6 bases). This CDR3 spans 15 amino acids. The germline gives CDR1 ENHRY, CDR2 SYGVKD. Between the trimmed V and J ends, which lost 10 bases and 3 bases, there was a span of 19 bases.

The chain recombines TRBV7-9 with TRBJ2-1; TRBD2 matches 8 bases. Germline V gives CDR1 SEHNR, CDR2 FQNEAQ (reference sequence). After removal of 5 bases from V and 6 bases from J, the junction contained 9 bases not matched to a gene. The CDR3 has 15 residues. The CDR3 sequence is CASSPDGLAVNEQFF. DNA for the CDR3: TGTGCCAGCAGCCCCGATGGACTAGCTGTCAATGAGCAGTTCTTC.

The chain recombines TRBV18 with TRBJ2-7; 7 nucleotides match TRBD2. Germline V CDR1 and CDR2: KGHSH, LQKENI. After removal of 5 bases from V and 5 bases from J, the junction contained 12 bases not matched to a gene. The CDR3 loop spans 15 amino acids. CDR3 coding DNA: TGTGCCAGCTCATCGAGCGGGGCCGGCCTTGACGAGCAGTACTTC. Its translation: CASSSSGAGLDEQYF.

This clone was observed a single time. This chain uses TRBV9 with TRBJ1-6; 8 bases are shared with TRBD1. CDR3 size: 14 residues. The ends lost 4 bases at V and 9 bases at J; junction bases unmatched: 6. Per germline, CDR1 SGDLS and CDR2 YYNGEE. DNA of the CDR3: TGTGCCAGCAGCCAATCAGGGGGCGGTTCACCCCTCCACTTT. Translated, it gives CASSQSGGGSPLHF.

The genes are TRBV7-3 and TRBJ2-2; no clear D gene. The CDR3 totals 14 residues. V was pared by 6 bases and J by 6 bases, with 14 bases between. The germline V gene encodes CDR1 SGHTA and CDR2 FQGTGA. The DNA of the CDR3 is TGTGCCAGCAGGCCCCAGGCGGAGTCCGGGGAGCTGTTTTTT. It is translated as CASRPQAESGELFF. The whole variable domain, remainder taken from reference TRBV7-3 and TRBJ2-2, is GAGVSQTPSNKVTEKGKYVELRCDPISGHTALYWYRQSLGQGPEFLIYFQGTGAADDSGLPNDRFFAVRPEGSVSTLKIQRTERGDSAVYLCASRPQAESGELFFGEGSRLTVL.

V is TRBV27 and J is TRBJ2-1, with D unclear. V was pared by 5 bases and J by 4 bases, with 6 bases between. The CDR3 length is 12 residues. Germline V CDR1 and CDR2: MNHEY, SMNVEV (reference sequence). CDR3 bases: TGTGCCAGCAGTGACTTGTACAATGAGCAGTTCTTC. This translates into CASSDLYNEQFF.

At least ten counts were recorded for this clone. The V and J genes are TRBV6-6 and TRBJ2-7; 15 bases are a match to TRBD2. Trimming took 5 bases from V and 1 from J; bases not matched to a gene: 6. There are 17 residues in the CDR3. Germline assignment: CDR1 MNHNY and CDR2 SVGAGI (reference sequence). The CDR3 nucleotides read TGTGCCAGCAGTCCCTGGACTAGCGGGAGGGGATCCTACGAGCAGTACTTC. It translates to CASSPWTSGRGSYEQYF.

The genes are TRBV7-9 and TRBJ1-1, with D unclear. Germline V gives CDR1 SEHNR, CDR2 FQNEAQ (reference sequence). The CDR3 loop spans 14 amino acids. V lost 5 bases, J lost 0 bases, and 10 bases lay in between. The CDR3 reads CASSLGLMNTEAFF. The CDR3 DNA follows: TGTGCCAGCAGCCTCGGCCTGATGAACACTGAAGCTTTCTTT.

The genes are TRBV9 and TRBJ2-2; no firm D call. This CDR3 has 15 amino acids. CDR1 is SGDLS and CDR2 is YYNGEE in the germline V gene. Between the trimmed V and J ends, which lost 0 bases and 2 bases, there was a span of 8 bases. The CDR3 DNA is TGTGCCAGCAGCGTAGAGGACCTTAACACCGGGGAGCTGTTTTTT. It yields the protein CASSVEDLNTGELFF.

This rearrangement joins TRBV18 to TRBJ2-5, with D perhaps TRBD1 or TRBD2 (5 bases each). The germline V and J ends were trimmed by 5 bases and 2 bases, with 12 bases remaining between them. The CDR3 is 14 amino acids. Germline-derived CDR1 and CDR2 are KGHSH and LQKENI. The CDR3 DNA reads as TGTGCCAGCTCAGCAGGGAGAGGACAAGAGACCCAGTACTTC. Protein: CASSAGRGQETQYF.

The genes are TRBV5-6 and TRBJ1-5; the D gene is possibly TRBD1 (6 bases). Germline CDR1 is SGHDT and CDR2 is YYEEEE. Trimming removed 0 bases from V and 0 bases from J, with 10 bases in between. The CDR3 has 16 residues. The DNA for the CDR3 is TGTGCCAGCAGCTTGGGGGGGCTAAATAGCAATCAGCCCCAGCATTTT. Translation gives CASSLGGLNSNQPQHF.

The V and J genes are TRBV19 and TRBJ2-1; tentative D call: TRBD2 (7 bases). The CDR3 is 15 residues long. Germline lookup yields CDR1 LNHDA and CDR2 SQIVND (reference sequence). Between the trimmed V and J ends, which lost 6 bases and 4 bases, there was a span of 16 bases. The CDR3 DNA sequence: TGTGCCAGTAGGCCAGGGGCTAGCGGATACAATGAGCAGTTCTTC. This translates into CASRPGASGYNEQFF.

V usage is TRBV3-1 (or the pseudogene TRBV3-2) and J usage is TRBJ2-5; D may be TRBD2 (5 bases). The V end was cut by 3 bases, the J end by 5 bases, with 7 bases between. This CDR3 contains 12 residues. Germline V lookup: CDR1 LGHDT, CDR2 YNNKEL (reference sequence). The CDR3 nucleotides are TGTGCCAGCAGCCACCAGCGGGAGACCCAGTACTTC. Protein sequence: CASSHQRETQYF.

This chain joins TRBV18 and TRBJ1-4, with 7 positions matching TRBD1. This CDR3 has 13 amino acids. Germline CDR1 is KGHSH and CDR2 is LQKENI. V was clipped by 3 bases and J by 8 bases; unmatched bases: 3. The CDR3 DNA reads TGTGCCAGCTCACCGGGACAGAAGGAAAAACTGTTTTTT. Translation: CASSPGQKEKLFF.